This entry describes one T cell receptor beta chain. CDR3 length: 15 residues. Germline V gene lookup returns CDR1 LNHNV and CDR2 YYDKDF (reference sequence). V gave up 4 bases and J gave up 0 bases, with 13 bases separating them. TCRdb reprocessed the RT-PCR reads with MiXCR, giving one entry per CDR3 protein. The sample holds 550,000 to 750,000 distinct CDR3 sequences, 11% to 15% seen once. The sample was memory CD4+ T cells from blood. The sequence was obtained from a female donor in good health, serving as a healthy control. The J gene is TRBJ2-7, the V gene TRBV15, with D hard to call. CDR3 sequence reads: CATSTSPPGSYEQYF. CDR3 nucleotides: TGTGCCACCAGCACGTCACCCCCCGGCTCCTACGAGCAGTACTTC.